Below, 26 T cell receptor beta chains from the same sample are listed, as sequenced in a study of OX40 agonist ivuxolimab in advanced cancers. Sequencing was performed with immunoSEQ multiplex PCR; in TCRdb, only in-frame clones are kept and a portion is missing. The table lists under 25,000 clones, 65% to 90% of them singletons, with around 3.3% in the top ten. Sequenced here: CD4+ or CD8+ T cells sorted from blood, sampled in a trial of the OX40 agonist ivuxolimab. These receptors all come from an adult with an advanced solid tumor such as melanoma, head and neck, liver or kidney cancer.

This clone was counted a few times. The rearrangement joins TRBV27 to TRBJ2-7; 8 nucleotides agree with TRBD1. Looked up from germline, CDR1 is MNHEY and CDR2 is SMNVEV (reference sequence). V lost 6 bases, J lost 1 base, and 2 bases stayed unmatched. The CDR3 is 13 amino acids. The CDR3 sequence is CASSRTGSYEQYF. The CDR3 region has the DNA TGTGCCAGCAGCAGGACAGGGTCCTACGAGCAGTACTTC.

Only one count was recorded for this clone. The chain is built from TRBV19 and TRBJ2-5, with 8 positions matching TRBD1. This CDR3 comprises 15 residues. The germline CDR1 and CDR2 sequences are LNHDA and SQIVND (reference sequence). After removal of 4 bases from V and 4 bases from J, the junction contained 8 bases not matched to a gene. The CDR3, as DNA: TGTGCCAGTAGTAATGGACAGGGCCGATCAGAGACCCAGTACTTC. Amino acid sequence: CASSNGQGRSETQYF.

The chain joins TRBV6-6 to TRBJ2-2; 9 positions match TRBD1. Trimming removed 6 bases from V and 4 bases from J; junction bases left unmatched: 9. The CDR3 is 16 residues long. Germline assignment: CDR1 MNHNY and CDR2 SVGAGI (reference sequence). The CDR3 here is CASSTGQGIGTGELFF. The CDR3 nucleotides are TGTGCCAGCAGCACCGGACAGGGGATAGGCACCGGGGAGCTGTTTTTT.

V gene TRBV5-6 combines with J gene TRBJ2-3; a possible D gene is TRBD2 (5 bases). This CDR3 contains 17 residues. The V end lost 0 bases, the J end lost 1 base, and 15 bases lay between the germline ends. The germline V gene encodes CDR1 SGHDT and CDR2 YYEEEE. The CDR3 nucleotides read TGTGCCAGCAGCTTGGAAGGATCCGCCGGGGGCACAGATACGCAGTATTTT. Protein: CASSLEGSAGGTDTQYF.

The sample holds a few counts of this clone. The chain has TRBV10-1 and TRBJ1-1, with 7 nucleotides matching TRBD1. CDR1 is WNHNN, CDR2 SYGVQD, per germline (reference sequence). V shed 8 bases and J 10 bases; nucleotides not matched to a gene: 13. The CDR3 extends over 13 amino acids. In DNA form, the CDR3 reads TGCGCCAGCGGGGGTTCAGGACAGGTTGCAGCTTTCTTT. As protein: CASGGSGQVAAFF.

The chain has TRBV11-2 and TRBJ1-4; D is undetermined. The CDR3 has 19 amino acids. Trimming took 5 bases from V and 4 from J, leaving 26 bases between them. Germline V gives CDR1 SGHAT, CDR2 FQNNGV. This chain's CDR3 is CASSPPRGGARHFNEKLFF. In DNA, the CDR3 is TGTGCCAGCAGCCCCCCCCGTGGCGGAGCCCGCCACTTTAATGAAAAACTGTTTTTT. Full variable domain (remainder filled in from reference TRBV11-2 and TRBJ1-4): EAGVAQSPRYKIIEKRQSVAFWCNPISGHATLYWYQQILGQGPKLLIQFQNNGVVDDSQLPKDRFSAERLKGVDSTLKIQPAKLEDSAVYLCASSPPRGGARHFNEKLFFGSGTQLSVL.

This chain connects TRBV28 to TRBJ2-6; D gene unclear. V was trimmed by 7 bases and J by 0 bases, leaving 10 bases between them. CDR1 is MDHEN and CDR2 is SYDVKM in the germline V gene. CDR3 length: 15 amino acids. The CDR3 nucleotides read TGTGCCAGCATGCCCGCTAGCTCTGGGGCCAACGTCCTGACTTTC. Translated, it gives CASMPASSGANVLTF.

The chain couples TRBV20-1 to TRBJ2-3; D possibly corresponds to TRBD1 (5 bases). The germline CDR1 and CDR2 sequences are DFQATT and SNEGSKA (reference sequence). This CDR3 comprises 11 residues. V was cut by 7 bases and J by 6 bases, with 11 bases left in between. The CDR3 sequence: CSVPGWDTQYF. In nucleotides, the CDR3 is TGCAGTGTCCCAGGGTGGGATACGCAGTATTTT.

The chain couples TRBV19 to TRBJ1-2, with 10 positions matching TRBD1. The junction had 12 bases not matched to a gene; V was cut back by 6 bases and J by 8 bases. Germline CDR1 is LNHDA and CDR2 is SQIVND (reference sequence). There are 15 residues in the CDR3. CDR3 bases: TGTGCCAGTAGCCCAAGTCCCGGGACAGGGGTAGGCTACACCTTC. It translates to CASSPSPGTGVGYTF. The full variable domain, in which reference TRBV19 and TRBJ1-2 provide the parts outside the CDR3, is DGGITQSPKYLFRKEGQNVTLSCEQNLNHDAMYWYRQDPGQGLRLIYYSQIVNDFQKGDIAEGYSVSREKKESFPLTVTSAQKNPTAFYLCASSPSPGTGVGYTFGSGTRLTVV.

This clone turned up a few times. The V and J genes are TRBV14 and TRBJ2-5, with D perhaps TRBD1 (6 bases). V gave up 0 bases and J gave up 4 bases, with 12 bases separating them. There are 15 residues in the CDR3. Per germline, CDR1 SGHDN and CDR2 FVKESK. In DNA form, the CDR3 reads TGTGCCAGCAGCCAAGATCTTGTCAGGGGAGAGACCCAGTACTTC. Amino acids: CASSQDLVRGETQYF. The full variable domain, its missing parts supplied by reference TRBV14 and TRBJ2-5, is EAGVTQFPSHSVIEKGQTVTLRCDPISGHDNLYWYRRVMGKEIKFLLHFVKESKQDESGMPNNRFLAERTGGTYSTLKVQPAELEDSGVYFCASSQDLVRGETQYFGPGTRLLVL.

The chain is built from TRBV30 and TRBJ2-1; TRBD2 matches 9 bases. J lost 7 bases, V lost 0 bases, and 1 base had no gene match. This CDR3 has 13 amino acids. The germline V gene encodes CDR1 GTSNPN and CDR2 SVGIG (reference sequence). CDR3 sequence: CAWSVTSGNEQFF. The DNA of the CDR3 is TGTGCCTGGAGTGTAACTAGCGGGAATGAGCAGTTCTTC. Full variable domain (missing parts from reference TRBV30 and TRBJ2-1): SQTIHQWPATLVQPVGSPLSLECTVEGTSNPNLYWYRQAAGRGLQLLFYSVGIGQISSEVPQNLSASRPQDRQFILSSKKLLLSDSGFYLCAWSVTSGNEQFFGPGTRLTVL.

The rearrangement links TRBV9 to TRBJ1-3; D unclear. The germline V gene encodes CDR1 SGDLS and CDR2 YYNGEE. V was pared by 0 bases and J by 0 bases, with 7 bases between. The CDR3 extends over 15 amino acids. The CDR3 sequence: CASSVESYSGNTIYF. As DNA, the CDR3 is TGTGCCAGCAGCGTAGAAAGTTACTCTGGAAACACCATATATTTT.

The rearrangement uses TRBV27 and TRBJ2-1, with D perhaps TRBD1 or TRBD2 (5 bases each). The CDR3 length is 14 residues. From germline, CDR1 is MNHEY and CDR2 SMNVEV (reference sequence). The germline V and J ends were trimmed by 4 bases and 6 bases, with 13 bases remaining between them. The CDR3 sequence: CASSSGTLTNEQFF. CDR3 in DNA: TGTGCCAGCAGTTCCGGGACGTTGACCAATGAGCAGTTCTTC.

The DNA for the CDR3 is TGTGCCAGCAGTGACGGCGTTGGACAGGGGGCGCGGGAGCAGTACTTC. It codes for CASSDGVGQGAREQYF. The rearrangement uses TRBV2 and TRBJ2-7; 11 bases fit TRBD1. Germline V gives CDR1 SNHLY, CDR2 FYNNEI. This CDR3 is 16 amino acids long. Losses at the gene ends were 3 bases for V and 7 bases for J; bases not matched to a gene: 11.

This chain links TRBV18 with TRBJ1-2; D is possibly TRBD1 (6 bases). Germline V gene sequence: CDR1 KGHSH, CDR2 LQKENI. V lost 0 bases, J lost 6 bases, and 11 bases lay in between. The CDR3 contains 14 residues. The CDR3 is CASSPPGGGHGYTF. DNA of the CDR3: TGTGCCAGCTCACCACCGGGGGGGGGCCATGGCTACACCTTC.

This clone was seen just once. The gene calls are TRBV19 and TRBJ2-1; tentative D call: TRBD2 (6 bases). The CDR3 runs to 16 residues. The V end was cut by 4 bases, the J end by 0 bases, with 13 bases between. CDR1 LNHDA and CDR2 SQIVND come from the germline V gene (reference sequence). The CDR3 protein is CASSRLVESSYNEQFF. CDR3 DNA sequence: TGTGCCAGTAGTAGACTAGTTGAAAGCTCCTACAATGAGCAGTTCTTC.

This clone was counted a few times. DNA for the CDR3: TGTGCCAGCAGCAAAGGGACAGGGGTTTACGAGCAGTACTTC. It is translated as CASSKGTGVYEQYF. The rearrangement links TRBV21-1 to TRBJ2-7; the table names TRBD1, a call not compared with the DNA. TRBV21-1 is flagged as a pseudogene. The CDR3 consists of 14 residues.

This sequence joins TRBV7-2 and TRBJ2-5; D is perhaps TRBD1 (5 bases). The DNA end lines up better with TRBJ2-7; the J call may be wrong. The germline CDR1 and CDR2 sequences are SGHTA and FQGNSA. The CDR3 sequence is 15 residues long. The CDR3 region has the DNA TGTGCCAGCAGCTTAGATATACAGGTCGGCTACGAGCAGTACTTC. Amino acid sequence: CASSLDIQVGYEQYF.

This chain links TRBV18 with TRBJ2-3; 8 positions match TRBD1. V was pared by 1 base and J by 5 bases, with 11 bases of the junction left unmatched. Germline CDR1 reads KGHSH; CDR2 reads LQKENI. This CDR3 comprises 17 residues. This chain's CDR3 is CASSPQETGAFGDTQYF. CDR3 DNA sequence: TGTGCCAGCTCACCACAGGAGACAGGGGCTTTCGGAGATACGCAGTATTTT.

V usage is TRBV7-9 and J usage is TRBJ1-2, with D uncertain. Trimming stripped 5 bases from V and 4 bases from J, with 8 bases between. The CDR3 totals 12 residues. The germline gives CDR1 SEHNR, CDR2 FQNEAQ (reference sequence). The CDR3: CASSPDFYGYTF. The CDR3 nucleotides read TGTGCCAGCAGCCCAGACTTCTATGGCTACACCTTC. The full variable domain, with the rest looked up from reference TRBV7-9 and TRBJ1-2, is DTGVSQNPRHKITKRGQNVTFRCDPISEHNRLYWYRQTLGQGPEFLTYFQNEAQLEKSRLLSDRFSAERPKGSFSTLEIQRTEQGDSAMYLCASSPDFYGYTFGSGTRLTVV.

This clone was counted a few times. The chain uses TRBV10-1 and TRBJ2-3; 9 bases are a match to TRBD2. V trimming: 2 bases; J trimming: 2 bases; junction bases outside the gene matches: 8. The CDR3 length is 17 residues. Germline values: CDR1 WNHNN, CDR2 SYGVQD (reference sequence). The CDR3 DNA reads TGCGCCAGCAGTGAGAGGTGGTCTAGCGGGACCACAGATACGCAGTATTTT. Encoded protein: CASSERWSSGTTDTQYF.

The rearrangement joins TRBV6-1 to TRBJ2-2; 11 positions agree with TRBD2. Looked up from germline, CDR1 is MNHNS and CDR2 is SASEGT. The CDR3 extends over 15 amino acids. Losses at the gene ends were 4 bases for V and 5 bases for J; bases not matched to a gene: 3. CDR3 coding DNA: TGTGCCAGCAGTGGGTTAGCGGGAGGGACCGGGGAGCTGTTTTTT. Translation: CASSGLAGGTGELFF.

This rearrangement joins TRBV7-2 to TRBJ1-1, with a possible D match to TRBD1 (5 bases). The germline V and J ends were trimmed by 4 bases and 4 bases, with 16 bases remaining between them. In germline, CDR1 is SGHTA, CDR2 FQGNSA. The CDR3 contains 15 residues. The DNA for the CDR3 is TGTGCCAGCAGCTCATGGCAGGGCGGGGGCACTGAAGCTTTCTTT. Encoded protein: CASSSWQGGGTEAFF. Using reference TRBV7-2 and TRBJ1-1 for the parts outside the CDR3, the full variable domain is GAGVSQSPSNKVTEKGKDVELRCDPISGHTALYWYRQSLGQGLEFLIYFQGNSAPDKSGLPSDRFSAERTGGSVSTLTIQRTQQEDSAVYLCASSSWQGGGTEAFFGQGTRLTVV.

The V and J genes are TRBV14 and TRBJ2-2, with 10 bases aligning to TRBD2. V lost 4 bases and J lost 7; bases outside the gene matches: 15. Germline V gene data show CDR1 as SGHDN and CDR2 as FVKESK. The CDR3 is made up of 18 amino acids. The CDR3 here is CASSPQAGLALRGGELFF. The CDR3, as DNA: TGTGCCAGCAGCCCCCAAGCGGGACTAGCGCTACGGGGCGGGGAGCTGTTTTTT.

This clone was seen once. The genes are TRBV2 and TRBJ2-3; D is ambiguous. The CDR3 extends over 11 amino acids. Germline CDR1 reads SNHLY; CDR2 reads FYNNEI. Trimming cost V 10 bases and J 6 bases, with 11 bases left between them. DNA for the CDR3: TGTGCCACGCTCCTGACGGATACGCAGTATTTT. Amino acids: CATLLTDTQYF.

The chain employs TRBV28 and TRBJ2-7; TRBD1 matches at 8 bases. CDR3 length: 14 amino acids. The germline V gene encodes CDR1 MDHEN and CDR2 SYDVKM. Trimming cost V 4 bases and J 2 bases; bases outside gene matches: 4. This CDR3 reads CASSYRGRAYEQYF. CDR3 nucleotide sequence: TGTGCCAGCAGTTACAGGGGGAGAGCCTACGAGCAGTACTTC.